These 21 T cell receptor beta chains originate from one sample sequenced in a study of blood T cell repertoires in COVID-19. The protocol was immunoSEQ multiplex PCR, while the TCRdb copy is restricted to in-frame clones and leaves out a portion. This sample has hundreds of thousands of clones; 80% occur once, and the top ten carry under 4.5%. Sequences were obtained from PBMCs or T cells enriched from blood (not recorded which). The receptor source for this set is a man younger than 40 with acute COVID-19.

The chain carries TRBV29-1 and TRBJ2-4; D uncertain. Between the trimmed V and J ends, which lost 6 bases and 8 bases, there was a span of 11 bases. Germline lookup yields CDR1 SQVTM and CDR2 ANQGSEA. The CDR3 loop spans 11 amino acids. The CDR3: CSVDAGDIQYF. Here the CDR3 DNA reads TGCAGCGTCGACGCAGGCGACATTCAGTACTTC.

This clone has just a few counts. The chain employs TRBV10-3 and TRBJ2-2; D is possibly TRBD2 (5 bases). This CDR3 region has 15 residues. V lost 3 bases, J lost 5 bases, and 13 bases lay in between. Looked up from germline, CDR1 is ENHRY and CDR2 is SYGVKD. The CDR3 nucleotides read TGTGCCATCAGTGATACTCCTCGGAGGACCGGGGAGCTGTTTTTT. Translation: CAISDTPRRTGELFF.

The J gene is TRBJ2-3, the V gene TRBV5-4; D is uncertain. V lost 6 bases and J lost 5, with 4 bases in between. Germline CDR1 and CDR2: SGHNT and YYREEE (reference sequence). The CDR3 runs 10 residues. The CDR3 region has the DNA TGTGCCAGCACAGGAGATACGCAGTATTTT. Protein sequence: CASTGDTQYF.

The chain recombines TRBV25-1 with TRBJ1-3, with D perhaps matching TRBD1 (6 bases). Trimming took 6 bases from V and 9 from J, leaving 15 bases between them. The CDR3 extends over 13 amino acids. In germline, CDR1 is MGHDK, CDR2 SYGVNS. CDR3: CASRTQGYGTIYF. CDR3 DNA sequence: TGTGCCAGCAGAACGCAGGGGTACGGCACCATATATTTT.

This chain connects TRBV5-1 to TRBJ1-4; D gene ambiguous. Germline CDR1 is SGHRS and CDR2 is YFSETQ. The CDR3 has 15 residues. Trimming shortened V by 0 bases and J by 8 bases, and 14 bases separated the two germline ends. The CDR3 sequence is CASSLEAASGEKLFF. The CDR3 DNA reads TGCGCCAGCAGCTTGGAGGCAGCTTCAGGAGAAAAACTGTTTTTT.

The rearrangement links TRBV20-1 to TRBJ2-7; 7 nucleotides align to TRBD1. Germline V gene lookup returns CDR1 DFQATT and CDR2 SNEGSKA (reference sequence). The CDR3 has 15 residues. V lost 3 bases, J lost 1 base, and 9 bases stayed unmatched. The CDR3 DNA reads as TGCAGTGCTAGTTCCGGGACAGATCCTTCCTACGAGCAGTACTTC. Protein sequence: CSASSGTDPSYEQYF.

This chain uses TRBV4-1 with TRBJ1-3; D unclear. CDR1 is MGHRA and CDR2 is YSYEKL in the germline V gene. Trimming left V 0 bases short and J 2 bases short, with 8 bases between. The CDR3 is made up of 15 amino acids. The CDR3 sequence is CASSQDRFPGNTIYF. CDR3 DNA sequence: TGCGCCAGCAGCCAAGACCGGTTCCCTGGAAACACCATATATTTT.

This clone was seen only once. The rearrangement links TRBV6-5 to TRBJ1-1; D is unclear. This CDR3 has 13 residues. V gave up 5 bases and J gave up 8 bases, with 15 bases separating them. Germline CDR1 reads MNHEY; CDR2 reads SVGAGI. CDR3 bases: TGTGCCAGCAGTCCCTCCCCCCGTGCGGAAGCTTTCTTT. Residues: CASSPSPRAEAFF.

The chain joins TRBV19 to TRBJ2-1; D unclear. The CDR3 has 13 residues. Germline CDR1 LNHDA, CDR2 SQIVND (reference sequence). The V end lost 3 bases, the J end lost 5 bases, and 8 bases lay between the germline ends. The CDR3 loop reads CASSIPPDNEQFF. CDR3 bases: TGTGCCAGTAGTATCCCCCCGGACAATGAGCAGTTCTTC.

The chain employs TRBV5-4 and TRBJ2-3; tentatively, D is TRBD2 (6 bases). This CDR3 has 16 residues. The V gene's germline CDR1 is SGHNT and CDR2 YYREEE (reference sequence). Trimming took off 4 bases at V and 0 bases at J, with 15 bases between the two ends. The chain's CDR3 is CASSTTSSLSTDTQYF. As DNA, the CDR3 is TGTGCCAGCAGCACCACTAGCAGTCTAAGCACAGATACGCAGTATTTT.

The chain couples TRBV7-9 to TRBJ1-1; TRBD1 might be the D (6 bases). Germline CDR1 and CDR2: SEHNR and FQNEAQ (reference sequence). The CDR3 has 16 residues. V lost 2 bases and J 12 bases, leaving 25 bases between the germline ends. CDR3 in DNA: TGTGCCAGCAGCTTACGCACGGGGAGTTCAGGGGCTCGGACTTTCTTT. Translation: CASSLRTGSSGARTFF.

The chain carries TRBV18 and TRBJ1-3; no definite D call. CDR1 and CDR2 (germline): KGHSH, LQKENI. V lost 6 bases and J lost 0, with 18 bases in between. The CDR3 is 17 amino acids. CDR3: CASSPQTRSFSGNTIYF. The CDR3 DNA is TGTGCCAGCTCCCCCCAGACAAGGTCCTTCTCTGGAAACACCATATATTTT.

V and J are TRBV5-1 and TRBJ2-7; 9 nucleotides align to TRBD1. CDR1 SGHRS and CDR2 YFSETQ come from the germline V gene. This CDR3 is built from 13 residues. The junction had 5 bases not matched to a gene; V was cut back by 4 bases and J by 6 bases. The CDR3 region is CASSPRQGGEQYF. The CDR3 nucleotides are TGCGCCAGCAGCCCTCGACAGGGGGGCGAGCAGTACTTC.

The gene calls are TRBV6-2 or TRBV6-3 and TRBJ2-3, with a tentative D call TRBD1 (5 bases). The CDR3 loop spans 13 amino acids. From germline, CDR1 is MNHEY and CDR2 SVGEGT. The V end lost 6 bases, the J end lost 5 bases, and 12 bases lay between the germline ends. In nucleotides, the CDR3 is TGTGCCAGCAGCGCAGGGTGGAAAGATACGCAGTATTTT. Protein product: CASSAGWKDTQYF.

The chain employs TRBV6-5 and TRBJ1-5, with 9 bases fitting TRBD1. Germline assignment: CDR1 MNHEY and CDR2 SVGAGI. The CDR3 contains 15 residues. Germline trimming cut 5 bases from V and 3 bases from J; bases unmatched to any gene: 5. CDR3 sequence reads: CASSLDRGNNQPQHF. As DNA, the CDR3 is TGTGCCAGCAGTCTGGACAGGGGAAACAATCAGCCCCAGCATTTT.

The chain employs TRBV15 and TRBJ2-1, with 11 bases that match TRBD2. Losses at the gene ends were 6 bases for V and 8 bases for J; bases not matched to a gene: 3. The CDR3 is made up of 13 amino acids. Germline V gene sequence: CDR1 LNHNV, CDR2 YYDKDF (reference sequence). The CDR3 sequence is CATSSGGAYEQFF. The CDR3 nucleotides read TGTGCCACCAGTAGCGGGGGGGCCTATGAGCAGTTCTTC. The variable domain in full, completed from reference TRBV15 and TRBJ2-1, reads DAMVIQNPRYQVTQFGKPVTLSCSQTLNHNVMYWYQQKSSQAPKLLFHYYDKDFNNEADTPDNFQSRRPNTSFCFLDIRSPGLGDTAMYLCATSSGGAYEQFFGPGTRLTVL.

V gene TRBV5-4 combines with J gene TRBJ1-1; 8 nucleotides line up with TRBD1. Germline assignment: CDR1 SGHNT and CDR2 YYREEE (reference sequence). J lost 1 base, V lost 4 bases, and 6 bases had no gene match. This CDR3 is 15 amino acids long. As DNA, the CDR3 is TGTGCCAGCAGCAATGACAGGGGAAAGAACACTGAAGCTTTCTTT. Protein product: CASSNDRGKNTEAFF.

This clone was recorded a few times. The V gene is TRBV3-1 (or the pseudogene TRBV3-2), the J gene TRBJ2-7; no definite D call. Trimming stripped 2 bases from V and 3 bases from J, with 8 bases between. This CDR3 contains 13 residues. Germline assignment: CDR1 LGHDT and CDR2 YNNKEL (reference sequence). CDR3 sequence: CASSQPPLYEQYF. CDR3 sequence (DNA): TGTGCCAGCAGCCAACCCCCCCTCTACGAGCAGTACTTC.

With regard to this clone: The junction departs from germline at one end; a sequencing error may be responsible. The chain combines TRBV4-1 with TRBJ1-2; 7 positions agree with TRBD1. The CDR3 length is 12 residues. Germline CDR1 is MGHRA and CDR2 is YSYEKL. CDR3 sequence reads: CASSQGMGQSSF. CDR3 in DNA: TGCGCCAGCAGCCAAGGCATGGGACAGTCCTCCTTC.

The rearrangement uses TRBV10-2 and TRBJ1-5, with D perhaps TRBD1 (6 bases). V lost 4 bases and J lost 7, with 14 bases in between. Germline V gene sequence: CDR1 WSHSY, CDR2 SAAADI. The CDR3 consists of 14 residues. CDR3 protein: CASSGKQGIQPQHF. The CDR3 DNA reads TGCGCCAGCAGTGGAAAACAGGGAATCCAGCCCCAGCATTTT.

The V and J genes are TRBV5-4 and TRBJ1-1, with D perhaps TRBD1 (6 bases). The V gene lost 0 bases and the J gene lost 5 bases, with 14 bases spanning the gap. The CDR3 is 15 amino acids. The germline V gene encodes CDR1 SGHNT and CDR2 YYREEE (reference sequence). The CDR3 loop reads CASSLGGRGLTEAFF. The CDR3 DNA reads as TGTGCCAGCAGCTTGGGGGGCAGGGGTCTTACTGAAGCTTTCTTT.